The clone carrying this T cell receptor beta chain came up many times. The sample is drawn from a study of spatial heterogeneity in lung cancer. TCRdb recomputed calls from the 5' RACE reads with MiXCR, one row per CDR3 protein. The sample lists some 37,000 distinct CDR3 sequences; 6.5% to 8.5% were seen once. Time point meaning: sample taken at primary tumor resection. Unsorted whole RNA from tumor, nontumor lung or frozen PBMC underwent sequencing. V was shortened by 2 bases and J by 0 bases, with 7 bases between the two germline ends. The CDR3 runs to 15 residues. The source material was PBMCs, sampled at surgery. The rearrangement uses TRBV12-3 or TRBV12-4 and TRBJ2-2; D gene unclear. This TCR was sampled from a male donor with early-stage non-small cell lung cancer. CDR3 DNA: TGTGCCAGCAGTTTAAATCTTCCGAACACCGGGGAGCTGTTTTTT. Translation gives CASSLNLPNTGELFF.